The 9 T cell receptor beta chains presented below share a single source sample, sequenced in a study of blood T cell repertoires in COVID-19. Here immunoSEQ multiplex PCR was the method, and the copy in TCRdb shows in-frame clones only, minus some. The top ten hold under 5.5% of the sample, which has just under 150,000 clones, more than 80% seen once. The sample consisted of peripheral blood. The origin of the receptors is a human donor in a cohort sampled during active COVID-19.

V is TRBV7-8 and J is TRBJ2-3, with no clear D. Deletions cut 7 bases from V and 6 bases from J, with 11 bases between. The CDR3 has 12 residues. Germline V gives CDR1 SGHVS, CDR2 FQNEAQ. The CDR3 DNA sequence: TGTGCCAGCACCCCGAGTGAGGATACGCAGTATTTT. This gives the protein CASTPSEDTQYF.

J is TRBJ2-6 and V is TRBV11-2; D uncertain. V was cut by 5 bases and J by 0 bases, with 8 bases left in between. Germline V gene data show CDR1 as SGHAT and CDR2 as FQNNGV. CDR3 length: 15 residues. CDR3 loop: CASSRESSGANVLTF. DNA of the CDR3: TGTGCCAGCAGCCGAGAAAGCTCTGGGGCCAACGTCCTGACTTTC.

V usage is TRBV19 and J usage is TRBJ1-1, with TRBD1 as a possible D gene (5 bases). The germline CDR1 and CDR2 sequences are LNHDA and SQIVND (reference sequence). This CDR3 is 14 amino acids long. The V end lost 7 bases, the J end lost 5 bases, and 17 bases lay between the germline ends. The CDR3 DNA sequence: TGTGCCAGTATTGCCCGAGACAGCCTGACTGAAGCTTTCTTT. This sequence encodes CASIARDSLTEAFF.

For this clone: This specimen includes other DNA sequences encoding the same CDR3. CDR3 sequence: CASSLGQNQPQHF. The CDR3 DNA sequence: TGCGCCAGCAGCCTGGGACAGAATCAGCCCCAGCATTTT. The J gene is TRBJ1-5, the V gene TRBV5-1, with 7 bases matching TRBD1. This CDR3 region has 13 residues. Trimming took 4 bases from V and 4 from J; bases not matched to a gene: 2. CDR1 SGHRS and CDR2 YFSETQ come from the germline V gene.

The CDR3 nucleotides are TGTGCCAGCAGCCGGCTGGGTGGCCGCGGGAGGGGAGGCTCCTACAATGAGCAGTTCTTC. As protein: CASSRLGGRGRGGSYNEQFF. This chain joins TRBV14 and TRBJ2-1, with TRBD2 matching 9 bases. This CDR3 spans 20 amino acids. The V and J ends lost 4 bases and 0 bases, in that order; junction bases with no gene match: 16. In germline, CDR1 is SGHDN, CDR2 FVKESK.

The V call is TRBV6-1, the J call TRBJ1-4, with a possible D match to TRBD1 (6 bases). The germline CDR1 and CDR2 sequences are MNHNS and SASEGT. V was cut by 3 bases and J by 14 bases, with 19 bases left in between. The CDR3 covers 14 residues. The CDR3 bases are TGTGCCAGCAGTGATCTCAGGACAGCGAAAGGGCTGTTTTTT. This codes for CASSDLRTAKGLFF.

The chain combines TRBV7-9 with TRBJ2-2; 9 nucleotides agree with TRBD1. Per germline, CDR1 SEHNR and CDR2 FQNEAQ (reference sequence). The CDR3 runs 17 residues. The J segment lost 1 base and the V segment lost 5 bases, leaving 8 bases of the junction unmatched. Written as DNA, the CDR3 is TGTGCCAGCAGCGTGTGGCGGGGACAGGGGAACACCGGGGAGCTGTTTTTT. Translated: CASSVWRGQGNTGELFF.

The chain uses TRBV21-1 and TRBJ2-7; TRBD1, as called in the table, went unchecked against the DNA. TRBV21-1 is recorded as a pseudogene. This CDR3 spans 19 amino acids. The CDR3 coding sequence is TGTGCCAGCAGCAAAGCCTTCGAAGGACAGGGCAGAAGAGGCTACGAGCAGTACTTC. It codes for CASSKAFEGQGRRGYEQYF.

The rearrangement joins TRBV6-5 to TRBJ2-1; tentative D call: TRBD2 (6 bases). The CDR3 is made up of 14 amino acids. Germline V gene lookup returns CDR1 MNHEY and CDR2 SVGAGI. Trimming cost V 5 bases and J 9 bases, with 17 bases left between them. CDR3 nucleotides: TGTGCCAGCAGTCCCCTTGGGGGAGGCGGTGAGCAGTTCTTC. Protein sequence: CASSPLGGGGEQFF.